The rows below give T cell receptor beta chains drawn from one sample of a study of monozygotic twins with inflammatory bowel disease. TCRdb re-called the 5' RACE reads and gives one entry per CDR3 protein, without DNA. This sample's table reports over 110,000 distinct CDR3 sequences. Sequences were obtained from blood. The receptors shown here come from a human donor with ulcerative colitis or Crohn's disease, or a healthy co-twin of an affected twin (not recorded which). CDR3s include the opening cysteine and the closing phenylalanine or tryptophan.

v_call: TRBV6-1; j_call: TRBJ1-1; cdr3_aa: CASSDHREPNTEAFF
v_call: TRBV20-1; j_call: TRBJ2-1; cdr3_aa: CSAPFTSGGALFF
v_call: TRBV18; j_call: TRBJ2-2; cdr3_aa: CASSYQGGLGNTGELFF
v_call: TRBV20-1; j_call: TRBJ2-3; cdr3_aa: CSARSSGNTQYF
v_call: TRBV7-8; j_call: TRBJ1-1; cdr3_aa: CASTWVVGADTEAFF
v_call: TRBV11-2; j_call: TRBJ2-3; cdr3_aa: CASSYGLMTDTQYF
v_call: TRBV7-2; j_call: TRBJ1-2; cdr3_aa: CASSLDRADGYTF
v_call: TRBV30; j_call: TRBJ2-1; cdr3_aa: CALGGRSSYNEQFF
v_call: TRBV7-2; j_call: TRBJ1-1; cdr3_aa: CASSLNVARYTEAFF
v_call: TRBV5-5; j_call: TRBJ2-7; cdr3_aa: CASSARDGAYEQYF
v_call: TRBV3-1; j_call: TRBJ2-4; cdr3_aa: CASSQGDRSPLDMQYF
v_call: TRBV29-1; j_call: TRBJ2-3; cdr3_aa: CSVKSRPGTSGGTLATDTQYF
v_call: TRBV15; j_call: TRBJ2-5; cdr3_aa: CATSSQYMSRRGQETQYF
v_call: TRBV12-3/TRBV12-4; j_call: TRBJ2-7; cdr3_aa: CASSLFVRVGEQYF
v_call: TRBV7-2; j_call: TRBJ2-5; cdr3_aa: CGSLSGDSDQETQYF
v_call: TRBV6-2/TRBV6-3; j_call: TRBJ2-1; cdr3_aa: CASSPRTRLAGGNEQFF
v_call: TRBV20-1; j_call: TRBJ2-5; cdr3_aa: CSAPHYGSPQETQYF
v_call: TRBV5-6; j_call: TRBJ2-5; cdr3_aa: CASSSSGTQETQYF
v_call: TRBV20-1; j_call: TRBJ1-1; cdr3_aa: CSASRTGTGVTNTEAFF
v_call: TRBV6-2/TRBV6-3; j_call: TRBJ1-2; cdr3_aa: CASSWGPRGNYGYTF
v_call: TRBV9; j_call: TRBJ2-1; cdr3_aa: CASSRGQGSYNEQFF
v_call: TRBV5-1; j_call: TRBJ2-1; cdr3_aa: CASSLDVAGDEQFF
v_call: TRBV20-1; j_call: TRBJ2-5; cdr3_aa: CSARYSGGQETQYF
v_call: TRBV6-1; j_call: TRBJ1-1; cdr3_aa: CASSELSHTEAFF
v_call: TRBV5-4; j_call: TRBJ2-3; cdr3_aa: CASSFGGRGVEDTQYF
v_call: TRBV15; j_call: TRBJ2-3; cdr3_aa: CATSRVLAGGTDTQYF
v_call: TRBV3-1; j_call: TRBJ2-3; cdr3_aa: CASSPVAGGGADTQYF
v_call: TRBV6-2/TRBV6-3; j_call: TRBJ2-2; cdr3_aa: CASSYHGQGSPWELFF
v_call: TRBV5-1; j_call: TRBJ2-7; cdr3_aa: CASSGGQGLSYEQYF
v_call: TRBV7-2; j_call: TRBJ1-1; cdr3_aa: CASSLDRENTEAFF
v_call: TRBV3-1; j_call: TRBJ2-1; cdr3_aa: CASSQVLGPRYNEQFF
v_call: TRBV7-3; j_call: TRBJ2-5; cdr3_aa: CASSPFQGGGTQYF
v_call: TRBV7-9; j_call: TRBJ2-1; cdr3_aa: CASSPLDSGQFF
v_call: TRBV7-9; j_call: TRBJ2-1; cdr3_aa: CASSLIAGELYNEQFF
v_call: TRBV20-1; j_call: TRBJ2-7; cdr3_aa: CSANPGQQFYEQYF
v_call: TRBV7-9; j_call: TRBJ1-1; cdr3_aa: CASRIEANTEAFF
v_call: TRBV19; j_call: TRBJ2-5; cdr3_aa: CASSLLRTGEETQYF
v_call: TRBV30; j_call: TRBJ1-2; cdr3_aa: CAWSGGNYGYTF
v_call: TRBV10-3; j_call: TRBJ2-3; cdr3_aa: CAISGRAETDTQYF
v_call: TRBV7-2; j_call: TRBJ1-1; cdr3_aa: CASSVTGQGWTEAFF
v_call: TRBV20-1; j_call: TRBJ1-5; cdr3_aa: CSARDQGRGSNQPQHF
v_call: TRBV5-4; j_call: TRBJ2-2; cdr3_aa: CASSSRMASTDTGELFF
v_call: TRBV7-2; j_call: TRBJ1-5; cdr3_aa: CASSPRTGGGNQPQHF
v_call: TRBV18; j_call: TRBJ1-1; cdr3_aa: CASSLPPGQGGAFF
v_call: TRBV7-9; j_call: TRBJ2-4; cdr3_aa: CASSLVSGGDIQYF
v_call: TRBV20-1; j_call: TRBJ1-3; cdr3_aa: CSGQGDRFSGNTIYF
v_call: TRBV12-3/TRBV12-4; j_call: TRBJ1-1; cdr3_aa: CASSSPGQMNTEAFF
v_call: TRBV6-2/TRBV6-3; j_call: TRBJ1-1; cdr3_aa: CASSYRPQMNTEAFF
v_call: TRBV5-1; j_call: TRBJ2-1; cdr3_aa: CASSSRDRRNEQFF
v_call: TRBV5-6; j_call: TRBJ1-1; cdr3_aa: CASSFGTGSTEAFF
v_call: TRBV12-3/TRBV12-4; j_call: TRBJ1-1; cdr3_aa: CASSVGQGGTEAFF
v_call: TRBV18; j_call: TRBJ2-3; cdr3_aa: CASSPQLGRDTQYF
v_call: TRBV3-1; j_call: TRBJ1-4; cdr3_aa: CASSHRGQGASRREKLFF
v_call: TRBV7-9; j_call: TRBJ1-4; cdr3_aa: CASSPLGDRKLFF
v_call: TRBV5-1; j_call: TRBJ2-5; cdr3_aa: CASSSVETQYF